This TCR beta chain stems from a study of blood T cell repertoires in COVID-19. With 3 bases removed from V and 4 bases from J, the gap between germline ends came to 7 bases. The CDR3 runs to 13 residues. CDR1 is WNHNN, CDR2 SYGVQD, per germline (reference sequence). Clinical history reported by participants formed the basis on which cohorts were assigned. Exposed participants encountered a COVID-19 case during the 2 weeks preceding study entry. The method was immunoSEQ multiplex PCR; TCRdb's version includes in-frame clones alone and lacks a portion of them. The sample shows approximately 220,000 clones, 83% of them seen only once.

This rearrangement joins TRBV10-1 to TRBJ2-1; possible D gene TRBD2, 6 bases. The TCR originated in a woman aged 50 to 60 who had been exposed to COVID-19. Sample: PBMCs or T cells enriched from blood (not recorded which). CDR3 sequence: CASSDGTYNEQFF. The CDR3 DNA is TGCGCCAGCAGTGACGGGACTTACAATGAGCAGTTCTTC.